Listed here is a single TCR beta chain. The data were obtained in a study of control samples from healthy donors and cancer patients. CDR3 length: 15 residues. V shed 0 bases and J shed 8 bases, with 16 bases lying between them. Germline CDR1 SGHDN, CDR2 FVKESK. The method was immunoSEQ multiplex PCR; TCRdb's version includes in-frame clones alone and lacks a portion of them. Of some 150,000 clones listed, 91% are singletons. The chain carries TRBV14 and TRBJ1-2; D possibly corresponds to TRBD1 (5 bases). Sequencing was done on a sample of blood. This receptor was taken from a man under 40 in good health. CDR3 loop: CASSQDQGRAVGYTF. CDR3 sequence (DNA): TGTGCCAGCAGCCAAGATCAGGGCCGTGCTGTCGGCTACACCTTC.